The clone carrying this T cell receptor beta chain was seen repeatedly, ten times or more. Its specificity is not known. These data are taken from a study of T cells in Graves' hyperthyroidism and ophthalmopathy. The investigators amplified TCR beta CDR3 regions from RNA transcripts. The HTBI primer set was used in a first-round RT-PCR of the TCR CDR3. TCRdb reprocessed the multiplex PCR reads via MiXCR and lists one record per CDR3 protein. The sample lists over 200,000 distinct CDR3 sequences, more than 14% occurring once. Initially, at the first diagnosis of hyperthyroidism and before any ophthalmopathy symptoms, blood was sampled. Study findings and constraints: Appearing also in blood were most of the thyroid clonotypes expanded above 0.001. From stable hyperthyroidism, ophthalmopathy was separated by a 13 V-J model.

The CDR3 is 14 residues long. Trimming pared 7 bases from V and 2 bases from J, leaving 15 bases between. Germline V CDR1 and CDR2: MNHNS, SASEGT. This receptor was taken from a woman in her 40s with Graves' hyperthyroidism that later progressed to Graves' ophthalmopathy. V usage is TRBV6-1 and J usage is TRBJ2-7; the D call may be TRBD1 or TRBD2 (5 bases each). The sample taken for sequencing was blood. As DNA, the CDR3 is TGTGCCAGCACGTGGGACCTTGGCCCCTACGAGCAGTACTTC. Encoded protein: CASTWDLGPYEQYF.